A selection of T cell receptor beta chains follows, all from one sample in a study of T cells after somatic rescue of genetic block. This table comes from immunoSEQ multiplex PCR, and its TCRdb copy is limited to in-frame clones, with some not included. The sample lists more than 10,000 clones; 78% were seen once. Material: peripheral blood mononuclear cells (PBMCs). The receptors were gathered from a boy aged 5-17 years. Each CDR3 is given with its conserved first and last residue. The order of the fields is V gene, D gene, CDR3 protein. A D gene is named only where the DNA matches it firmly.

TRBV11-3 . CASTRGERNIQYF
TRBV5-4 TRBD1 CASSRGQPSGNTIYF
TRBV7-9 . CASSRGDTLYNEQFF
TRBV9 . CASSVGADQPQHF
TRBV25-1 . CASSEGGWYGYTF
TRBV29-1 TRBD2 CSVEGGGRLNIQYF
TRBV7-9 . CASSISGDPGNEQFF
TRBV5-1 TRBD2 CASSLGGGEDTQYF
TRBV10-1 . CASRNGAQEVGQPQHF
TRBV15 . CATSRDPGVYGYTF
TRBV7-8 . CASSPSTTYEQYF
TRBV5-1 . CASSLPHNEQFF
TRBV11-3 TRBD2 CASSLGTSVYEQYF
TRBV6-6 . CASSLRGAHEKLFF
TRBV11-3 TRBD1 CASSSDRGPTDTQYF
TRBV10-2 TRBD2 CASRLAGETGELFF
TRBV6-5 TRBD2 CASSPLAGLQETQYF
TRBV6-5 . CASSYNRGGEQYF
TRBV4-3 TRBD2 CASSQAIYSGKRTDTQYF
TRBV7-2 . CASSRDRTTSYEQYF
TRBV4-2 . CASSQDKNTGGGGELFF